Listed below are T cell receptor beta chains from one sample, sequenced in a study of blood T cell repertoires in COVID-19. Profiled with immunoSEQ multiplex PCR; TCRdb holds only in-frame clones, not every one. The sample holds 160,000 or so clones, around 89% seen once. Material: peripheral blood. The origin of the receptors is a man aged 55 to 70 with acute or convalescent COVID-19. The CDR3 runs from the conserved cysteine through the conserved F or W. The D gene is left open where the match is weak. The size of a clone is reported for some rows only, either as once, few or many, or as a class for expanded clones.

clone size | D gene | J gene | V gene | CDR3 protein | CDR3 DNA
once | TRBD1 | TRBJ1-3 | TRBV9 | CASSRVDRARSGNTIYF | TGTGCCAGCAGCAGAGTCGACAGGGCGAGATCTGGAAACACCATATATTTT
NA | NA | TRBJ1-1 | TRBV6-4 | CASSDFLNTEAFF | TGTGCCAGCAGTGACTTCTTGAACACTGAAGCTTTCTTT
NA | TRBD2 | TRBJ2-7 | TRBV6-5 | CASSYRLAGEQYF | TGTGCCAGCAGTTACAGACTAGCGGGCGAGCAGTACTTC
once | NA | TRBJ1-5 | TRBV6-5 | CASSYSSGTSPQPQHF | TGTGCCAGCAGTTACTCGTCTGGGACATCGCCCCAGCCCCAGCATTTT
NA | NA | TRBJ2-5 | TRBV3-1/TRBV3-2 | CASSQRTEQETQYF | TGTGCCAGCAGCCAGCGGACAGAACAAGAGACCCAGTACTTC
NA | NA | TRBJ2-1 | TRBV9 | CASSPRTGRNEQFF | TGTGCCAGCAGCCCCCGGACGGGGAGGAATGAGCAGTTCTTC
once | TRBD2 | TRBJ2-5 | TRBV20-1 | CSASGTSGGLRQTQYF | TGCAGTGCTAGTGGGACTAGCGGGGGGCTAAGACAGACCCAGTACTTC
NA | NA | TRBJ2-5 | TRBV30 | CAWALLRWETQYF | TGTGCCTGGGCCCTCCTTAGATGGGAGACCCAGTACTTC
NA | TRBD1 | TRBJ1-2 | TRBV5-6 | CASSLRQGANYGYTF | TGTGCCAGCAGCTTGAGGCAGGGGGCGAACTATGGCTACACCTTC
NA | TRBD2 | TRBJ2-2 | TRBV5-1 | CASSWAGGPNTGELFF | TGCGCCAGCAGCTGGGCGGGGGGGCCGAACACCGGGGAGCTGTTTTTT
NA | TRBD2 | TRBJ2-1 | TRBV4-1 | CASSASFLAGYNEQFF | TGCGCCAGCAGCGCAAGTTTTCTAGCGGGGTACAATGAGCAGTTCTTC
NA | TRBD2 | TRBJ2-5 | TRBV9 | CASSTSGGADETQYF | TGTGCCAGCAGCACTAGCGGGGGGGCGGATGAGACCCAGTACTTC
NA | NA | TRBJ1-1 | TRBV4-1 | CASSQEDSRLNTEAFF | TGCGCCAGCAGCCAAGAAGACAGTCGTCTCAACACTGAAGCTTTCTTT
NA | NA | TRBJ2-2 | TRBV7-3 | CASSLNAGYTGELFF | TGTGCCAGCAGCTTAAACGCGGGATACACCGGGGAGCTGTTTTTT
NA | NA | TRBJ2-7 | TRBV6-5 | CASSYSQGINEQYF | TGTGCCAGCAGTTACAGTCAGGGTATCAACGAGCAGTACTTC
NA | TRBD1 | TRBJ1-1 | TRBV5-6 | CASSTAEQGAEAFF | TGTGCCAGCAGCACAGCGGAACAGGGGGCTGAAGCTTTCTTT
NA | TRBD1 | TRBJ1-6 | TRBV2 | CASSTLGQASPLHF | TGTGCCAGCAGTACCCTGGGACAGGCTTCACCCCTCCACTTT
NA | TRBD1 | TRBJ1-2 | TRBV5-1 | CASSSQGGNYGYTF | TGCGCCAGCAGCTCACAAGGGGGCAACTATGGCTACACCTTC
once | NA | TRBJ2-2 | TRBV19 | CASSSWTARTTGELFF | TGTGCCAGTAGTAGCTGGACAGCGAGAACAACCGGGGAGCTGTTTTTT
NA | TRBD1 | TRBJ1-1 | TRBV27 | CASSRGLSTEAFF | TGTGCCAGCAGTAGGGGGCTCAGTACTGAAGCTTTCTTT
NA | NA | TRBJ1-1 | TRBV4-2 | CASSQRSLPRVHTEAFF | TGTGCCAGCAGCCAGCGGTCGCTCCCGCGGGTACACACTGAAGCTTTCTTT
NA | TRBD2 | TRBJ2-7 | TRBV5-1 | CASRLLAGDTYEQYF | TGCGCCAGCAGATTACTAGCGGGGGACACCTACGAGCAGTACTTC
NA | NA | TRBJ2-7 | TRBV5-6 | CASSSRNYEQYF | TGTGCCAGCAGCTCGAGGAACTACGAGCAGTACTTC
once | TRBD2 | TRBJ2-7 | TRBV27 | CASSFGLAREQYF | TGTGCCAGCAGTTTCGGACTAGCTCGGGAGCAGTACTTC
NA | NA | TRBJ2-1 | TRBV6-5 | CASGHGGAYNEQFF | TGTGCCAGCGGCCATGGGGGCGCCTACAATGAGCAGTTCTTC
NA | NA | TRBJ2-7 | TRBV27 | CASSFKETYEQYF | TGTGCCAGCAGTTTCAAAGAGACCTACGAGCAGTACTTC
once | NA | TRBJ2-2 | TRBV9 | CASSATGGELFF | TGTGCCAGCAGCGCTACCGGGGGGGAGCTGTTTTTT
NA | TRBD1 | TRBJ2-3 | TRBV4-1 | CASSLRQGGTDTQYF | TGCGCCAGCAGCCTACGACAGGGGGGGACAGATACGCAGTATTTT
NA | TRBD1 | TRBJ1-4 | TRBV5-1 | CASSFTGTEGGKLFF | TGCGCCAGCAGCTTTACCGGGACAGAGGGAGGAAAACTGTTTTTT
NA | NA | TRBJ1-6 | TRBV10-1 | CASSESNFLGNSPLHF | TGCGCCAGCAGTGAGTCGAACTTCCTAGGCAATTCACCCCTCCACTTT
few | NA | TRBJ1-5 | TRBV7-8 | CASSFQYSNQPQHF | TGTGCCAGCAGCTTTCAGTATAGCAATCAGCCCCAGCATTTT
NA | NA | TRBJ1-5 | TRBV20-1 | CSASTGGRYQPQHF | TGCAGTGCTAGTACGGGGGGTCGGTATCAGCCCCAGCATTTT
once | TRBD1 | TRBJ1-2 | TRBV28 | CASSPRDRPVYGYTF | TGTGCCAGCAGTCCTAGGGACAGACCAGTCTATGGCTACACCTTC
NA | NA | TRBJ1-3 | TRBV5-4 | CASSSSPGLLSGNTIYF | TGTGCCAGCAGCAGTTCTCCGGGACTCCTTTCTGGAAACACCATATATTTT
NA | NA | TRBJ1-2 | TRBV4-1 | CASSQEATGPYGYTF | TGCGCCAGCAGCCAAGAAGCGACAGGCCCCTATGGCTACACCTTC
NA | NA | TRBJ1-2 | TRBV5-1 | CASSFGGTRSYGYTF | TGCGCCAGCAGCTTTGGGGGCACTCGCAGCTATGGCTACACCTTC
NA | NA | TRBJ1-1 | TRBV3-1/TRBV3-2 | CASSQTGRGSLEAFF | TGTGCCAGCAGCCAAACAGGACGGGGGAGCCTTGAAGCTTTCTTT
NA | NA | TRBJ2-2 | TRBV9 | CASSVGSLAGELFF | TGTGCCAGCAGCGTAGGGAGTTTGGCCGGGGAGCTGTTTTTT
NA | NA | TRBJ1-1 | TRBV19 | CASSRGGNTEAFF | TGTGCCAGTAGTCGTGGAGGGAACACTGAAGCTTTCTTT
NA | TRBD1 | TRBJ1-1 | TRBV7-9 | CASSRDRGTEAFF | TGTGCCAGCAGCAGGGACAGGGGGACTGAAGCTTTCTTT
NA | TRBD1 | TRBJ2-2 | TRBV11-2 | CASSAYRGSTGELFF | TGTGCCAGCAGCGCTTACAGGGGAAGCACCGGGGAGCTGTTTTTT
NA | TRBD1 | TRBJ1-2 | TRBV7-2 | CASSWTGGNYGYTF | TGTGCCAGCAGCTGGACAGGGGGCAACTATGGCTACACCTTC
NA | TRBD1 | TRBJ1-1 | TRBV7-3 | CASSSGTGRNTEAFF | TGTGCCAGCAGCTCCGGGACAGGCCGGAACACTGAAGCTTTCTTT